The clone carrying this TCR beta chain appeared a few times. Its specificity is not known. V gave up 6 bases and J gave up 2 bases; unmatched junction bases: 8. The CDR3 length is 15 residues. Per germline, CDR1 MNHEY and CDR2 SVGAGI. Via MiXCR, TCRdb re-called the RACE reads, giving one row per CDR3 protein. Seen here are a few hundred thousand distinct CDR3 sequences, about 7.7% observed once, and the top ten hold about 1.2%. The time point denotes: pre-sensitization, week 0. Treatment indicated: therapeutic diphenylcyclopropenone sensitization with weekly scalp DPC. This entry belongs to a study of human T cells and chemical hapten exposure. Study as a whole: Donors were sensitized with 2% DPC on the upper inner arm. Scalp application of diphenylcyclopropenone was performed weekly in patients across the entire roughly 23-week study. Small differences in pooled library volume mainly drove the variation in TCR yields per sample.

Study-level results: Patch test score tracked positively with PT1 expanded TCR counts.

This specimen was whole blood, taken in connection with sensitization to the hapten diphenylcyclopropenone (DPC). V usage is TRBV6-5 and J usage is TRBJ2-7; 9 nucleotides agree with TRBD1. This TCR was sampled from a man between 18 and 35 years old with alopecia areata. Some clones in this sample may be carry-over from other donors' samples. The CDR3 spells CASRRTGTGTYEQYF. The CDR3 DNA is TGTGCCAGCAGACGAACCGGGACAGGGACCTACGAGCAGTACTTC.